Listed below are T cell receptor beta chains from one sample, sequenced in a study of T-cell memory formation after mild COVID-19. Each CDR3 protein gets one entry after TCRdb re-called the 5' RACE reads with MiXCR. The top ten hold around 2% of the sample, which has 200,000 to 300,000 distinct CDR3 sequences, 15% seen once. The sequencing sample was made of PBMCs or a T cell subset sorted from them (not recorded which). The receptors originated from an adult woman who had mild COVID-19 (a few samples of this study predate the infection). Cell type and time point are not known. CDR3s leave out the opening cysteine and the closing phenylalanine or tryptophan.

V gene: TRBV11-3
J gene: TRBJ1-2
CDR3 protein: ASSFEDNYGYT

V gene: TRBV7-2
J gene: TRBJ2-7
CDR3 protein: ASSLTGTTKSEQY

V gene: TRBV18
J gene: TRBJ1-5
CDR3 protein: ASSLLQDRQPQH

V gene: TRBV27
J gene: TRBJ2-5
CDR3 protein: ASTETSGVRKTQY

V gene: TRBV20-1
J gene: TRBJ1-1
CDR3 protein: SANYRGSNTEAF

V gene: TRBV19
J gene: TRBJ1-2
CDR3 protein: ASSIPGGRGNYGYT

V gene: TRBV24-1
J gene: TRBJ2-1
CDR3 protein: ATSPQGVGSYNEQF

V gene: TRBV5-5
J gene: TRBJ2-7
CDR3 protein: ASSTTGILREQY

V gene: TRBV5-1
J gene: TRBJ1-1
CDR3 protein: ASSSLSGNTEAF

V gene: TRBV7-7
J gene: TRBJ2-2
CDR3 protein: ASSLSQGFTGELF

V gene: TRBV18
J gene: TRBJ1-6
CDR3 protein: ASSLTGFDSPLH

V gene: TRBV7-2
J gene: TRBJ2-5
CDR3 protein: ASSILDLRETQY

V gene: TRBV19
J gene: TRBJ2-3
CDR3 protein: ASTWGGRTDTQY

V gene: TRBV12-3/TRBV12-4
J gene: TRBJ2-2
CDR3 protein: ASSFGLESGELF

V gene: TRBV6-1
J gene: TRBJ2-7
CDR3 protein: ASSETVPYEQY

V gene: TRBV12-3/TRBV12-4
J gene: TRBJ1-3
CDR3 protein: ASSPGRLSGNTIY

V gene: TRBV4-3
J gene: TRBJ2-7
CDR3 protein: ASSQDREAHESSYEQY

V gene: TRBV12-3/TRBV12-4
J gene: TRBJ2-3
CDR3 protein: ASSLGPFTDTQY

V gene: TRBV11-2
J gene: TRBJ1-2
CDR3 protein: ASSQDRDHYGYT

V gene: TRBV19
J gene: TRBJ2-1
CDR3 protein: ASSMRDRGGSEQF

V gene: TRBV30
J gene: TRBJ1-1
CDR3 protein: AWSEPGARGMNTEAF

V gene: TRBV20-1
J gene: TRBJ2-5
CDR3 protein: SARAFSGETQY

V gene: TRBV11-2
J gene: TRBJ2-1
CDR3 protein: ASSLVGGRRSEQF

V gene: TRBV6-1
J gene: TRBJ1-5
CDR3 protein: ASSGTGSNQPQH

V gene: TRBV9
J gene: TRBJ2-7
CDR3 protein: ASSVAPGTAPYEQY

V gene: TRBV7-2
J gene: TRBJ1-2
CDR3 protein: ASSLSGTGAYGYT

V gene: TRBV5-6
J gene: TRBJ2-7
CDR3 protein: ASSLGQGRGRWY

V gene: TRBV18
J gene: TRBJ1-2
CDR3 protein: ASSPRGESYT

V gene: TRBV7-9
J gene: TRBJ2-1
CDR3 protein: ASSFKGRFYNEQF

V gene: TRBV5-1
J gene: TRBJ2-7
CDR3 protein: ASSPPGPPHYEQY

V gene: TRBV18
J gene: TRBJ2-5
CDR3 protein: ASSPPTRSRETQY

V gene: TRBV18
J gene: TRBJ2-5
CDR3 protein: ASSPFKGAGETQY

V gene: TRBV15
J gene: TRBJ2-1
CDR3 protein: ATSRGDSIEQF

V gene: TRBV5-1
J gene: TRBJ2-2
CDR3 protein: ASSWTGGTGELF

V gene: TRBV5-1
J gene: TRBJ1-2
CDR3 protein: ASSSSMDTDGGT

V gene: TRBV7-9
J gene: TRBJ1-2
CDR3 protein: ASSLVAVVGYGYT

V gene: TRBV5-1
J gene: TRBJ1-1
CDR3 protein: ASSSGGGQGTEAF

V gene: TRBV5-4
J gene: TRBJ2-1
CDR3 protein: ASSRGGLAGGGSYNEQF

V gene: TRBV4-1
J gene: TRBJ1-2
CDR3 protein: ASSQEGDYGYT

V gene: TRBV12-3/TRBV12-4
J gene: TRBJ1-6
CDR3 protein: ASSPAGVNSPLH

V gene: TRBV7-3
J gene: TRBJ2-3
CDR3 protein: ASSFAVTDTQY

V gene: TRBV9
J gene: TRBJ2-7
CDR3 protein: ASSVGISGNYEQY

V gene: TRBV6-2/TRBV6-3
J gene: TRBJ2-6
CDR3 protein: ASSLLAGVPGANVLT

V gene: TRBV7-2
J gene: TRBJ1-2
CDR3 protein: ASSLRGTGHSNYGYT

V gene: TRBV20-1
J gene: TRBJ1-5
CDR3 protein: SARKAGPNQPQH

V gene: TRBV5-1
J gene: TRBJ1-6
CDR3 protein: ASSPGQGERSPLH

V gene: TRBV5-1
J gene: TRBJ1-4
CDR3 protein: ASSLEGTTNEKLF

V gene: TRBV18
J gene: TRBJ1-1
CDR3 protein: ASSPLAEDTEAF

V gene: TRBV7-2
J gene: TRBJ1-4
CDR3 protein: ASSRQGRNEKLF

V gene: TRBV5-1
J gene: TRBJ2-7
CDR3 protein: ASSPTGNSYEQY

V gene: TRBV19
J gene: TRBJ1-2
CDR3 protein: ASMSGQGTYGYT

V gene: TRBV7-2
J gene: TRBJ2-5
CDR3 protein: ASSFVGVETQY

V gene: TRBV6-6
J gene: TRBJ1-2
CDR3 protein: ASSYSTFNYGYT

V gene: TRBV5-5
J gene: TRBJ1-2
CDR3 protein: ASSRELVVYGYT

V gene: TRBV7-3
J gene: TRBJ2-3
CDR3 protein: ASSRTSGSSDTQY

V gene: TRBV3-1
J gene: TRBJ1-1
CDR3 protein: ASSLTGGRSTEAF

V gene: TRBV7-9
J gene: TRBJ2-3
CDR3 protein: ASSIWRDPTDTQY

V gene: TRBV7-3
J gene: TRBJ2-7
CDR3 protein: ASSLAPDNAYEQY